A single sample is the source of the 25 T cell receptor beta chains below, sequenced in a study of blood T cell repertoires in COVID-19. Profiling relied on immunoSEQ multiplex PCR, and the TCRdb table lists in-frame clones only, not all of them. Counted here are approximately 150,000 clones, 80% occurring once; the ten biggest clones make up around 3.7%. The sequencing sample was made of peripheral blood. These receptors all stem from a man aged 65 to 79 who had recovered from COVID-19.

In its sample, this clone was seen a few times. The V call is TRBV19, the J call TRBJ1-5; 7 bases agree with TRBD1. This CDR3 is 15 amino acids long. Trimming at V came to 6 bases and at J to 1 base, leaving 6 bases not matched to a gene. Per the germline V gene, CDR1 is LNHDA and CDR2 is SQIVND (reference sequence). Here the CDR3 DNA reads TGTGCCAGTAGGGGACAGCTCGTAAGCAATCAGCCCCAGCATTTT. Translated, it gives CASRGQLVSNQPQHF.

V and J are TRBV5-1 and TRBJ1-3; unclear D gene. The CDR3 has 14 amino acids. Per germline, CDR1 SGHRS and CDR2 YFSETQ. V was cut by 4 bases and J by 2 bases, with 10 bases left in between. CDR3 nucleotides: TGCGCCAGCAGCCTTACATACGCTGGAAACACCATATATTTT. As protein: CASSLTYAGNTIYF.

The chain links TRBV6-5 to TRBJ1-1, with D perhaps matching TRBD1 (5 bases). The CDR3 sequence is 15 residues long. Trimming cost V 6 bases and J 1 base, with 15 bases left between them. Germline assignment: CDR1 MNHEY and CDR2 SVGAGI. This chain's CDR3 is CASRGGGTKNTEAFF. The CDR3 nucleotides are TGTGCCAGCAGGGGGGGAGGGACCAAGAACACTGAAGCTTTCTTT.

This chain joins TRBV11-2 and TRBJ1-1; D ambiguous. The CDR3 runs 13 residues. Trimming removed 5 bases at V and 7 bases at J, with 14 bases between. The germline V gene encodes CDR1 SGHAT and CDR2 FQNNGV. In DNA, the CDR3 is TGTGCCAGCAGCCTCGGTTACTCGGGTGAAGCTTTCTTT. It translates to CASSLGYSGEAFF.

This chain links TRBV2 with TRBJ2-1, with D perhaps TRBD2 (6 bases). V was clipped by 6 bases and J by 4 bases, with 13 bases between them. In germline, CDR1 is SNHLY, CDR2 FYNNEI. This CDR3 comprises 14 residues. The CDR3: CASRLGGTYNEQFF. The CDR3 bases are TGTGCCAGCAGACTGGGGGGAACTTACAATGAGCAGTTCTTC. Variable domain in full (rest from reference TRBV2 and TRBJ2-1): EPEVTQTPSHQVTQMGQEVILRCVPISNHLYFYWYRQILGQKVEFLVSFYNNEISEKSEIFDDQFSVERPDGSNFTLKIRSTKLEDSAMYFCASRLGGTYNEQFFGPGTRLTVL.

This clone has a single count. CDR3 sequence (DNA): TGTGCCAGCAGCTTGAGTCTAGCGGGAGACGAGCAGTACTTC. It specifies CASSLSLAGDEQYF. The rearrangement links TRBV5-8 to TRBJ2-7; 10 bases align to TRBD2. Germline trimming cut 1 base from V and 5 bases from J; bases unmatched to any gene: 3. The V gene's germline CDR1 is SGHTS and CDR2 YDEGEE. The CDR3 sequence is 14 residues long.

With regard to this clone: Other DNA sequences in the same sample also yield this CDR3. This chain uses TRBV7-9 with TRBJ2-7; D not certain. This CDR3 region has 13 residues. From germline, CDR1 is SEHNR and CDR2 FQNEAQ (reference sequence). Trimming removed 5 bases from V and 0 bases from J, with 8 bases in between. This chain's CDR3 is CASSPSGSYEQYF. The CDR3 region has the DNA TGTGCCAGCAGCCCCAGTGGCTCCTACGAGCAGTACTTC.

The DNA for the CDR3 is TGCGCCAGCAGTTTCAGGGATAACAATGAAAAACTGTTTTTT. Its protein product is CASSFRDNNEKLFF. The chain links TRBV10-1 to TRBJ1-4, with a weak D call TRBD1 (5 bases). Germline V gene lookup returns CDR1 WNHNN and CDR2 SYGVQD (reference sequence). The CDR3 runs 14 residues. Trimming left V 5 bases short and J 5 bases short, with 12 bases between.

This chain connects TRBV3-1 (or the pseudogene TRBV3-2) to TRBJ2-6; D perhaps matches TRBD2 (5 bases). CDR1 is LGHDT, CDR2 YNNKEL, per germline (reference sequence). The CDR3 runs 20 residues. The V and J ends lost 2 bases and 0 bases respectively, with 20 bases between them. The CDR3 DNA is TGTGCCAGCAGCCAATCGCGACTATTGAAGCACGACTCTGGGGCCAACGTCCTGACTTTC. Protein: CASSQSRLLKHDSGANVLTF.

This sequence joins TRBV10-1 and TRBJ2-3; D may be TRBD2 (5 bases). V dropped 0 bases and J dropped 1 base, with 11 bases sitting between them. CDR1 and CDR2 from the germline V gene are WNHNN and SYGVQD (reference sequence). This CDR3 contains 16 residues. The CDR3 reads CASSESASSRTDTQYF. CDR3 DNA: TGCGCCAGCAGTGAGTCGGCTAGCAGCCGCACAGATACGCAGTATTTT.

The V gene is TRBV18, the J gene TRBJ2-7; TRBD2 matches 8 bases. CDR1 and CDR2 from the germline V gene are KGHSH and LQKENI. After removal of 3 bases from V and 7 bases from J, the junction contained 8 bases not matched to a gene. The CDR3 runs to 14 residues. CDR3 in amino acids: CASSPGLASGEQYF. CDR3 DNA sequence: TGTGCCAGCTCACCTGGACTAGCTTCGGGTGAGCAGTACTTC.

The CDR3 DNA sequence: TGTGCCAGCAGCCGAAGGGACACGGGACCTTACGAGCAGTACTTC. Its translation is CASSRRDTGPYEQYF. The rearrangement joins TRBV5-5 to TRBJ2-7, with a tentative D call TRBD1 (6 bases). The germline gives CDR1 SGHKS, CDR2 YYEKEE (reference sequence). The CDR3 spans 15 residues. V lost 4 bases to trimming and J lost 4 bases, with 18 bases between them. The full variable domain, with the rest looked up from reference TRBV5-5 and TRBJ2-7, is DAGVTQSPTHLIKTRGQQVTLRCSPISGHKSVSWYQQVLGQGPQFIFQYYEKEERGRGNFPDRFSARQFPNYSSELNVNALLLGDSALYLCASSRRDTGPYEQYFGPGTRLTVT.

The chain joins TRBV7-6 to TRBJ2-3; TRBD2 matches at 10 bases. V lost 1 base and J lost 1; bases outside the gene matches: 8. CDR1 is SGHVS and CDR2 is FNYEAQ in the germline V gene. The CDR3 extends over 18 amino acids. CDR3 in amino acids: CASSLGSGRALGTDTQYF. The CDR3 DNA sequence: TGTGCCAGCAGCTTAGGGAGCGGGAGGGCCCTTGGCACAGATACGCAGTATTTT.

The rearrangement uses TRBV12-3 or TRBV12-4 and TRBJ2-1, with TRBD2 matching 13 bases. This CDR3 region has 13 residues. The V segment lost 6 bases and the J segment 9 bases; nucleotides outside the gene matches: 2. In DNA, the CDR3 is TGTGCCAGCAGACGACTAGCGGGAGGTGAGCAGTTCTTC. Amino acids: CASRRLAGGEQFF.

CDR3 coding DNA: TGTGCCAGCAGTTTGTTTAGAGATAAGGAGACCCAGTACTTC. This translates into CASSLFRDKETQYF. This chain uses TRBV27 with TRBJ2-5; unclear D gene. CDR1 and CDR2 from the germline V gene are MNHEY and SMNVEV (reference sequence). Trimming removed 3 bases at V and 5 bases at J, with 13 bases between. The CDR3 has 14 residues.

The chain is built from TRBV4-1 and TRBJ2-1, with TRBD2 matching over 10 bases. This CDR3 has 16 residues. The germline V gene encodes CDR1 MGHRA and CDR2 YSYEKL. With 1 base clipped from V and 4 bases from J, the junction kept 4 bases outside the gene matches. Here the CDR3 DNA reads TGCGCCAGCAGCCAAGTAAGCGGGAGGGAGTACAATGAGCAGTTCTTC. It codes for CASSQVSGREYNEQFF.

The sample holds one count of this clone. The chain has TRBV19 and TRBJ2-6; TRBD1 aligns across 10 bases. The CDR3 loop spans 19 amino acids. V shed 8 bases, J shed 1 base, and the junction held 14 bases outside the gene matches. Germline V lookup: CDR1 LNHDA, CDR2 SQIVND (reference sequence). The CDR3 coding sequence is TGTGCCAGTCGTGCCGCTCTTGGACAGGGGGGTTCTGGGGCCAACGTCCTGACTTTC. It translates to CASRAALGQGGSGANVLTF.

The chain links TRBV6-4 to TRBJ2-1; 9 nucleotides line up with TRBD1. Germline lookup yields CDR1 MRHNA and CDR2 SNTAGT. This CDR3 contains 15 residues. Trimming at V came to 6 bases and at J to 3 bases, leaving 6 bases not matched to a gene. The CDR3 nucleotides are TGTGCCAGCAGGATTACAGGGGGCGACTACAATGAGCAGTTCTTC. It specifies CASRITGGDYNEQFF.

V gene TRBV7-2 combines with J gene TRBJ2-7; D unresolved. The CDR3 length is 18 residues. Between the trimmed V and J ends, which lost 1 base and 0 bases, there was a span of 19 bases. Germline V lookup: CDR1 SGHTA, CDR2 FQGNSA. CDR3 bases: TGTGCCAGCAGCTTAGGCGGTCCCCCCCGTCTAAGCTCCTACGAGCAGTACTTC. It is translated as CASSLGGPPRLSSYEQYF. Combining the CDR3 with reference TRBV7-2 and TRBJ2-7 gives the whole variable domain GAGVSQSPSNKVTEKGKDVELRCDPISGHTALYWYRQSLGQGLEFLIYFQGNSAPDKSGLPSDRFSAERTGGSVSTLTIQRTQQEDSAVYLCASSLGGPPRLSSYEQYFGPGTRLTVT.

The genes are TRBV19 and TRBJ2-1; D possibly corresponds to TRBD1 (6 bases). This CDR3 comprises 13 residues. V lost 10 bases to trimming and J lost 1 base, with 11 bases between them. In germline, CDR1 is LNHDA, CDR2 SQIVND (reference sequence). The CDR3 is CATLGASYNEQFF. The CDR3 DNA sequence: TGTGCCACCCTGGGGGCTTCCTACAATGAGCAGTTCTTC.

The genes are TRBV6-4 and TRBJ2-1; TRBD2 is a possible D gene (5 bases). Trimming shortened V by 3 bases and J by 6 bases, and 12 bases separated the two germline ends. Germline-derived CDR1 and CDR2 are MRHNA and SNTAGT. The CDR3 runs 14 residues. The CDR3 loop is CASSDSADGNEQFF. In DNA form, the CDR3 reads TGTGCCAGCAGTGATTCAGCGGATGGCAATGAGCAGTTCTTC.

A single count supports this clone. V is TRBV10-3 and J is TRBJ2-1; 9 bases are shared with TRBD1. After removal of 2 bases from V and 0 bases from J, the junction contained 8 bases not matched to a gene. The CDR3 is 18 residues long. Germline V CDR1 and CDR2: ENHRY, SYGVKD. The CDR3 is CAISEGQGSHSSYNEQFF. In DNA form, the CDR3 reads TGTGCCATCAGTGAGGGACAGGGGAGCCATAGCTCCTACAATGAGCAGTTCTTC.

The rearrangement links TRBV19 to TRBJ1-5; 7 bases map to TRBD1. This CDR3 is 17 amino acids long. The germline gives CDR1 LNHDA, CDR2 SQIVND (reference sequence). The trim removed 3 bases at V and 3 bases at J, leaving 11 bases unmatched. Here the CDR3 reads CASSILAGGLDNQPQHF. As DNA, the CDR3 is TGTGCCAGTAGTATTTTGGCAGGGGGTCTAGACAATCAGCCCCAGCATTTT.

The chain employs TRBV25-1 and TRBJ2-1, with 7 bases aligning to TRBD2. Trimming removed 5 bases from V and 6 bases from J; junction bases left unmatched: 7. The CDR3 consists of 14 residues. Germline-derived CDR1 and CDR2 are MGHDK and SYGVNS. In DNA, the CDR3 is TGTGCCAGCAGTCCGGGGACTACACGCAATGAGCAGTTCTTC. This sequence encodes CASSPGTTRNEQFF.

The chain recombines TRBV11-2 with TRBJ2-5, with 7 bases identical to TRBD2. The ends lost 5 bases at V and 5 bases at J; junction bases unmatched: 14. The CDR3 is made up of 16 amino acids. Per germline, CDR1 SGHAT and CDR2 FQNNGV. The CDR3 region has the DNA TGTGCCAGCAGCGCGCCGTGGGCGGGAGAGGGGGAGACCCAGTACTTC. Its protein product is CASSAPWAGEGETQYF.